This T cell receptor beta chain was found in a study of identical twins. The CDR3 sequence is 14 residues long. The ends were cut back, 4 bases at V and 6 bases at J, with 13 bases in the middle. TCRdb reprocessed the 5' RACE reads with MiXCR, giving one entry per CDR3 protein. The sample consists of approximately 1.8 million distinct CDR3 sequences, under 35% of them appearing once. This clonotype has a handful of counts. The sequenced sample was cord blood. The V and J genes are TRBV12-3 or TRBV12-4 and TRBJ1-5; no firm D call. This TCR derives from a newborn girl in good health. Written as DNA, the CDR3 is TGTGCCAGCAGTTCATTTACAGAAGGTCAGCCCCAGCATTTT. Its translation: CASSSFTEGQPQHF.